Listed below are T cell receptor beta chains from one sample, sequenced in a study of cytotoxic CD8 clonotypes in ibrutinib-treated CLL. Sequenced by immunoSEQ multiplex PCR; TCRdb stores in-frame clones only, minus some. The sample has approximately 22,000 clones, about 68% seen once. The source was PBMCs, collected before ibrutinib treatment. All receptors come from a human donor with chronic lymphocytic leukemia. The CDR3 runs from the conserved cysteine through the conserved F or W. Each record gives: J gene, V gene, clone size, D gene, CDR3 DNA, CDR3 protein. A D gene is named only where the DNA matches it firmly. Where a row states a size, it is once, few, many or the class of an expanded clone; other rows omit it.

>TRBJ2-3|TRBV13|few|TRBD2
TGTGCCAGCAGCTTATCGGGAGGGCCAACAGATACGCAGTATTTT
CASSLSGGPTDTQYF
>TRBJ1-4|TRBV2|.|.
TGTGCCAGCAGTGGAGGGGGGTTAGTTAATGAAAAACTGTTTTTT
CASSGGGLVNEKLFF
>TRBJ2-7|TRBV5-1|.|.
TGCGCCAGCAGTCCTGGGGTGTCAGGGAATGACGAGCAGTACTTC
CASSPGVSGNDEQYF
>TRBJ2-1|TRBV10-3|.|.
TGTGCCAGCAGTGACTCGGGGCTTAGTGAGCAGTTCTTC
CASSDSGLSEQFF
>TRBJ1-5|TRBV28|.|.
TGTGCCAGCAGTTTAACCCCCCCAGGAAGCAATCAGCCCCAGCATTTT
CASSLTPPGSNQPQHF
>TRBJ2-7|TRBV18|.|.
TGTGCCAGCTCCCGGCGGGGACAATACCGCCTCTCCTACGAGCAGTACTTC
CASSRRGQYRLSYEQYF
>TRBJ2-2|TRBV19|.|TRBD2
TGTGCCAGTAGGAGGGGAGGGAGGGCGAACACCGGGGAGCTGTTTTTT
CASRRGGRANTGELFF
>TRBJ2-1|TRBV5-1|.|TRBD2
TGCGCCAGCAACTCGGGACTAGCGGGCTATGAGCAGTTCTTC
CASNSGLAGYEQFF
>TRBJ2-5|TRBV18|.|TRBD2
TGTGCCAGCTCACCAACAAAGGGACTAGCGGGAGTAGAGACCCAGTACTTC
CASSPTKGLAGVETQYF
>TRBJ2-2|TRBV19|.|TRBD2
TGTGCCAGTAGTACTCCCCCTAGCGGGAGGAGGATCGGGGAGCTGTTTTTT
CASSTPPSGRRIGELFF
>TRBJ2-1|TRBV11-2|.|TRBD2
TGTGCCAGCAGCCCCTCCCCAGCGGGAGCCCACAATGAGCAGTTCTTC
CASSPSPAGAHNEQFF
>TRBJ1-2|TRBV5-1|.|.
TGCGCCAGCAGCTCGCGTGGCTATGGCTACACCTTC
CASSSRGYGYTF
>TRBJ2-7|TRBV6-1|.|.
TGTGCCAGCAGTGAGCTTACAGGGACTGCCTACGAGCAGTACTTC
CASSELTGTAYEQYF
>TRBJ1-1|TRBV7-2|.|.
TGTGCCAGCAGCTTAGCCTTACAGGGCAGGGGCACTGAAGCTTTCTTT
CASSLALQGRGTEAFF
>TRBJ1-1|TRBV11-2|.|.
TGTGCCAGCACCCGGGAGAGGATGAACACTGAAGCTTTCTTT
CASTRERMNTEAFF
>TRBJ2-7|TRBV30|once|TRBD2
TGTGCCTGGAGTAGTTTCGGCGGGGGGTCCTACGAGCAGTACTTC
CAWSSFGGGSYEQYF
>TRBJ1-1|TRBV6-5|.|.
TGTGCCAGCAGTTACGGGAGGGAGTGGACTGAAGCTTTCTTT
CASSYGREWTEAFF
>TRBJ2-7|TRBV5-4|.|.
TGTGCCAGCAGCGGAACCGGGACTCTGCCTCCCCAGCACTTC
CASSGTGTLPPQHF
>TRBJ2-4|TRBV11-1|.|.
TGTGCCAGCAGCGCCTCCCGGGACCCTTCCCGGAAAAACATTCAGTACTTC
CASSASRDPSRKNIQYF
>TRBJ2-7|TRBV11-3|.|.
TGTGCCAGCAGCCCCGGGACTGCATACGAGCAGTACTTC
CASSPGTAYEQYF
>TRBJ2-7|TRBV4-1|.|TRBD1
TGCGCCAGCAGCCAGAACAACAGGGGTTTCTACGAGCAGTACTTC
CASSQNNRGFYEQYF
>TRBJ2-7|TRBV7-2|.|TRBD2
TGTGCCAGCAGCTTAGCCCCTAGCGGGAGGGCCAGGTGGTACGAGCAGTACTTC
CASSLAPSGRARWYEQYF
>TRBJ2-1|TRBV18|once|TRBD2
TGTGCCAGCTCACCAGCGCTAGCGGGAGGGCCTTTGGAGCAGTTCTTC
CASSPALAGGPLEQFF
>TRBJ2-1|TRBV7-3|.|.
TGTGCCAGCACCCCCAACGCAGAAAGGGGAAATGAGCAGTTCTTC
CASTPNAERGNEQFF
>TRBJ1-2|TRBV28|few|.
TGTGCCAGCAGTTTATCCAGGGACTATGGCTACACCTTC
CASSLSRDYGYTF
>TRBJ1-1|TRBV15|.|.
TGTGCCACCAGCAGAGGAGGTGAGAGTTACGGCTTCTTT
CATSRGGESYGFF
>TRBJ1-5|TRBV6-1|.|.
TGTGCCAGCAGTGAACAGGGTTCAAGACAGCCCCAGCATTTT
CASSEQGSRQPQHF